The 22 T cell receptor beta chains presented below share a single source sample, sequenced in a study of blood T cell repertoires in COVID-19. Using immunoSEQ multiplex PCR, the repertoire was profiled, and TCRdb retains in-frame clones only, with some absent. Among over 30,000 clones, over 60% were seen once, and the ten largest hold 16%. Sequences were obtained from peripheral blood. These receptors were taken from a human donor in a cohort sampled during active COVID-19.

V usage is TRBV18 and J usage is TRBJ1-2; TRBD1 aligns across 9 bases. This CDR3 region has 16 residues. CDR1 and CDR2 (germline): KGHSH, LQKENI. With 1 base clipped from V and 5 bases from J, the junction kept 8 bases outside the gene matches. CDR3 amino acids: CASSPLPTGGWYGYTF. For the CDR3, the DNA is TGTGCCAGCTCACCACTGCCGACAGGGGGATGGTATGGCTACACCTTC.

CDR3 region: CARSSPGTGNWEQYF. CDR3 in DNA: TGTGCCAGAAGCTCCCCCGGGACAGGGAATTGGGAGCAGTACTTC. The gene calls are TRBV5-3 and TRBJ2-7, with 9 bases aligning to TRBD1. TRBV5-3 has ORF status, its function being uncertain. The CDR3 is made up of 15 amino acids. V was clipped by 3 bases and J by 7 bases; unmatched bases: 11.

The V call is TRBV19, the J call TRBJ2-2, with a tentative D call TRBD1 (6 bases). Looked up from germline, CDR1 is LNHDA and CDR2 is SQIVND (reference sequence). The V end lost 6 bases, the J end lost 5 bases, and 13 bases lay between the germline ends. The CDR3 contains 14 residues. CDR3 sequence: CASSTTGNTGELFF. The CDR3 nucleotides are TGTGCCAGTAGCACGACAGGAAATACCGGGGAGCTGTTTTTT. The full variable domain, completed using reference TRBV19 and TRBJ2-2, is DGGITQSPKYLFRKEGQNVTLSCEQNLNHDAMYWYRQDPGQGLRLIYYSQIVNDFQKGDIAEGYSVSREKKESFPLTVTSAQKNPTAFYLCASSTTGNTGELFFGEGSRLTVL.

This clone was counted between two and nine times. This CDR3 is CASSSSNLRGAGSYTF. CDR3 sequence (DNA): TGTGCCAGCAGCTCCTCAAACCTCCGGGGGGCTGGGAGCTACACCTTC. The chain carries TRBV7-9 and TRBJ1-2; tentative D call: TRBD1 (6 bases). The V and J ends lost 4 bases and 9 bases respectively, with 24 bases between them. From germline, CDR1 is SEHNR and CDR2 FQNEAQ (reference sequence). This CDR3 comprises 16 residues. Looking up the rest from reference TRBV7-9 and TRBJ1-2 gives the full variable domain: DTGVSQNPRHKITKRGQNVTFRCDPISEHNRLYWYRQTLGQGPEFLTYFQNEAQLEKSRLLSDRFSAERPKGSFSTLEIQRTEQGDSAMYLCASSSSNLRGAGSYTFGSGTRLTVV.

The chain combines TRBV5-1 with TRBJ2-7, with TRBD2 identical over 9 bases. The V segment lost 0 bases and the J segment 5 bases; nucleotides outside the gene matches: 3. The CDR3 length is 14 residues. From germline, CDR1 is SGHRS and CDR2 YFSETQ. The CDR3 DNA sequence: TGCGCCAGCAGCTTGGGGGGACTAGCTGACGAGCAGTACTTC. Its translation: CASSLGGLADEQYF.

CDR3 amino acids: CAWAPGRQVPQSPLHF. CDR3 in DNA: TGTGCCTGGGCCCCCGGCAGGCAGGTTCCCCAATCACCCCTCCACTTT. The gene calls are TRBV30 and TRBJ1-6; D is unclear. This CDR3 is 16 amino acids long. Trimming removed 5 bases at V and 10 bases at J, with 24 bases between. Per germline, CDR1 GTSNPN and CDR2 SVGIG (reference sequence).

The gene calls are TRBV7-3 and TRBJ2-2; tentative D call: TRBD1 (5 bases). From germline, CDR1 is SGHTA and CDR2 FQGTGA. This CDR3 region has 14 residues. The V and J ends lost 5 bases and 4 bases respectively, with 11 bases between them. The CDR3: CASSRYQGTGELFF. The CDR3 coding sequence is TGTGCCAGCAGCCGATACCAGGGCACCGGGGAGCTGTTTTTT.

The chain's CDR3 is CASSPTGVTGELFF. CDR3 DNA sequence: TGTGCCAGCAGCCCTACAGGGGTAACCGGGGAGCTGTTTTTT. The chain recombines TRBV7-2 with TRBJ2-2; 7 bases are shared with TRBD1. With V trimmed by 5 bases and J by 5 bases, 5 bases remained unmatched. This CDR3 is built from 14 residues. CDR1 and CDR2 from the germline V gene are SGHTA and FQGNSA.

This CDR3 is CAWGSGAGPKGKLFF. Here the CDR3 DNA reads TGTGCCTGGGGATCTGGGGCCGGGCCCAAGGGAAAACTGTTTTTT. The V and J genes are TRBV30 and TRBJ1-4; D is perhaps TRBD1 (5 bases). The germline gives CDR1 GTSNPN, CDR2 SVGIG (reference sequence). V lost 5 bases, J lost 10 bases, and 23 bases lay in between. This CDR3 comprises 15 residues.

The chain combines TRBV30 with TRBJ2-3, with 7 bases fitting TRBD2. The CDR3 length is 15 residues. The ends lost 2 bases at V and 4 bases at J; junction bases unmatched: 9. CDR1 is GTSNPN, CDR2 SVGIG, per germline (reference sequence). For the CDR3, the DNA is TGTGCCTGGAGTACCAGCGGGGCCATCTCAGATACGCAGTATTTT. Translation gives CAWSTSGAISDTQYF.

This rearrangement joins TRBV10-2 to TRBJ2-2; TRBD2 matches 7 bases. The CDR3 runs to 16 residues. Germline CDR1 WSHSY, CDR2 SAAADI. The V segment lost 4 bases and the J segment 5 bases; nucleotides outside the gene matches: 10. CDR3 in amino acids: CASSAAPILATGELFF. The CDR3 DNA sequence: TGCGCCAGCAGTGCGGCGCCCATACTAGCGACCGGGGAGCTGTTTTTT.

V gene TRBV28 combines with J gene TRBJ1-2, with D unresolved. Germline values: CDR1 MDHEN, CDR2 SYDVKM. Between the trimmed V and J ends, which lost 3 bases and 4 bases, there was a span of 6 bases. This CDR3 contains 12 residues. The CDR3 loop is CASSFGVYGYTF. The CDR3 DNA is TGTGCCAGCAGTTTCGGGGTCTATGGCTACACCTTC.

The chain links TRBV7-9 to TRBJ2-1; no definite D call. The V gene's germline CDR1 is SEHNR and CDR2 FQNEAQ (reference sequence). Trimming took 5 bases from V and 10 from J, leaving 12 bases between them. The CDR3 contains 12 residues. The CDR3, as DNA: TGTGCCAGCAGCCCCGGCCGGAGAGAGCAGTTCTTC. Protein sequence: CASSPGRREQFF.

This chain joins TRBV5-1 and TRBJ2-7; 14 bases fit TRBD2. The V segment lost 3 bases and the J segment 2 bases; nucleotides outside the gene matches: 7. This CDR3 contains 17 residues. In germline, CDR1 is SGHRS, CDR2 YFSETQ. As DNA, the CDR3 is TGCGCCAGCAGCTCTGTTCCGGGACTAGCGGGAGCCTACGAGCAGTACTTC. Protein sequence: CASSSVPGLAGAYEQYF. The whole variable domain, filled in from reference TRBV5-1 and TRBJ2-7, reads KAGVTQTPRYLIKTRGQQVTLSCSPISGHRSVSWYQQTPGQGLQFLFEYFSETQRNKGNFPGRFSGRQFSNSRSEMNVSTLELGDSALYLCASSSVPGLAGAYEQYFGPGTRLTVT.

CDR3 protein: CASSYLVAGGPSGGEQYF. The CDR3 coding sequence is TGTGCCAGCAGTTACCTAGTAGCGGGAGGACCCTCGGGCGGCGAGCAGTACTTC. The chain carries TRBV6-2 or TRBV6-3 and TRBJ2-7; 10 nucleotides match TRBD2. The V gene end was trimmed by 2 bases and the J gene end by 6 bases; junction bases not matched to a gene: 16. The CDR3 totals 18 residues. The germline CDR1 and CDR2 sequences are MNHEY and SVGEGT.

This rearrangement joins TRBV5-5 to TRBJ2-5, with D possibly TRBD2 on 6 matching bases. Trimming pared 0 bases from V and 7 bases from J, leaving 10 bases between. CDR3 length: 13 residues. Germline V CDR1 and CDR2: SGHKS, YYEKEE (reference sequence). The CDR3, as DNA: TGTGCCAGCAGCTTGGTACTAGCTGGGACCCAGTACTTC. Translation: CASSLVLAGTQYF. Variable domain in full (rest from reference TRBV5-5 and TRBJ2-5): DAGVTQSPTHLIKTRGQQVTLRCSPISGHKSVSWYQQVLGQGPQFIFQYYEKEERGRGNFPDRFSARQFPNYSSELNVNALLLGDSALYLCASSLVLAGTQYFGPGTRLLVL.

The V and J genes are TRBV28 and TRBJ2-7, with 11 bases that match TRBD2. With V trimmed by 8 bases and J by 1 base, 7 bases remained unmatched. Per the germline V gene, CDR1 is MDHEN and CDR2 is SYDVKM. The CDR3 consists of 15 residues. The CDR3 coding sequence is TGTGCCAGCGAGGGAAGGACTAGCGGGTCCTACGAGCAGTACTTC. This encodes CASEGRTSGSYEQYF. The entire variable domain, with the rest obtained from reference TRBV28 and TRBJ2-7, is as follows: DVKVTQSSRYLVKRTGEKVFLECVQDMDHENMFWYRQDPGLGLRLIYFSYDVKMKEKGDIPEGYSVSREKKERFSLILESASTNQTSMYLCASEGRTSGSYEQYFGPGTRLTVT.

This rearrangement joins TRBV7-9 to TRBJ2-2; 14 bases line up with TRBD2. Germline V CDR1 and CDR2: SEHNR, FQNEAQ (reference sequence). V was clipped by 5 bases and J by 0 bases; unmatched bases: 8. This CDR3 has 19 residues. The DNA of the CDR3 is TGTGCCAGCAGCGGGACCGGGACTAGCGGGGGAGCGAACACCGGGGAGCTGTTTTTT. It is translated as CASSGTGTSGGANTGELFF.

This rearrangement joins TRBV6-4 to TRBJ2-2; D unclear. CDR1 MRHNA and CDR2 SNTAGT come from the germline V gene. V dropped 5 bases and J dropped 2 bases, with 6 bases sitting between them. This CDR3 has 13 amino acids. CDR3 nucleotides: TGTGCCAGCAGTAAAACAAACACCGGGGAGCTGTTTTTT. It is translated as CASSKTNTGELFF.

The chain recombines TRBV9 with TRBJ2-5; 7 bases match TRBD2. Losses at the gene ends were 4 bases for V and 4 bases for J; bases not matched to a gene: 10. Germline-derived CDR1 and CDR2 are SGDLS and YYNGEE. The CDR3 extends over 15 amino acids. CDR3 nucleotide sequence: TGTGCCAGCAGCCCCCGGACTAGTTCTATAGAGACCCAGTACTTC. Translating gives CASSPRTSSIETQYF. Full variable domain (outside the CDR3, taken from reference TRBV9 and TRBJ2-5): DSGVTQTPKHLITATGQRVTLRCSPRSGDLSVYWYQQSLDQGLQFLIQYYNGEERAKGNILERFSAQQFPDLHSELNLSSLELGDSALYFCASSPRTSSIETQYFGPGTRLLVL.

The V and J genes are TRBV5-1 and TRBJ1-4; 9 nucleotides line up with TRBD1. CDR3 length equals 16 residues. Losses at the gene ends were 1 base for V and 7 bases for J; bases not matched to a gene: 8. Looked up from germline, CDR1 is SGHRS and CDR2 is YFSETQ. The chain's CDR3 is CASSLTPGQGREKLFF. In nucleotides, the CDR3 is TGCGCCAGCAGCTTGACTCCGGGACAGGGTCGTGAAAAACTGTTTTTT.

This clone was seen once. The V gene is TRBV11-2, the J gene TRBJ2-1, with 9 bases aligning to TRBD1. The CDR3 covers 16 residues. Germline V gene data show CDR1 as SGHAT and CDR2 as FQNNGV. V lost 5 bases and J lost 1; bases outside the gene matches: 6. The CDR3 DNA reads as TGTGCCAGCAGCATACAGGGGGCATCGTCCTACAATGAGCAGTTCTTC. It codes for CASSIQGASSYNEQFF.